Below are 24 T cell receptor beta chains sequenced from a single sample in a study of shared clonotypes between healthy human individuals. The method was immunoSEQ multiplex PCR; TCRdb's version includes in-frame clones alone and lacks a portion of them. The data contain some 1.5 million clones, around 98% of them seen just once; the ten biggest clones take up approximately 0.45%. The sequencing sample was made of naive CD4+ T cells sorted from blood. Indicated subset: CD45RA+ positively selected. These receptors all come from a man aged 30 to 39 in good health.

This sequence joins TRBV9 and TRBJ2-5; no reliable D call. Germline CDR1 SGDLS, CDR2 YYNGEE. The CDR3 has 17 residues. The ends were cut back, 0 bases at V and 3 bases at J, with 18 bases in the middle. The CDR3 sequence: CASSVGGRTLSKETQYF. The CDR3 coding sequence is TGTGCCAGCAGCGTAGGTGGAAGAACCTTGAGTAAAGAGACCCAGTACTTC.

The V call is TRBV5-1, the J call TRBJ2-5; D might be TRBD1 or TRBD2, each matching 6 bases. Trimming took 0 bases from V and 5 from J, leaving 11 bases between them. CDR1 is SGHRS, CDR2 YFSETQ, per germline. CDR3 length: 14 amino acids. CDR3 loop: CASSLAVGGETQYF. CDR3 sequence (DNA): TGCGCCAGCAGCTTGGCAGTAGGGGGGGAGACCCAGTACTTC.

This chain links TRBV27 with TRBJ2-7; tentatively, D is TRBD2 (6 bases). V was trimmed by 3 bases and J by 3 bases, leaving 9 bases between them. The germline V gene encodes CDR1 MNHEY and CDR2 SMNVEV (reference sequence). The CDR3 has 13 amino acids. The CDR3 DNA reads as TGTGCCAGCAGTTTCCGGGAGAACTACGAGCAGTACTTC. This gives the protein CASSFRENYEQYF.

Notes on this clone: The sample carries other DNA sequences with the same CDR3. The V call is TRBV18, the J call TRBJ1-1, with a weak D call TRBD1 (6 bases). Trimming cost V 1 base and J 4 bases, with 10 bases left between them. From germline, CDR1 is KGHSH and CDR2 LQKENI. This CDR3 has 14 amino acids. The CDR3 reads CASSPQGVGTEAFF. CDR3 sequence (DNA): TGTGCCAGCTCACCACAGGGGGTTGGCACTGAAGCTTTCTTT.

The V gene is TRBV5-1, the J gene TRBJ1-1; TRBD1 is a possible D gene (6 bases). V lost 4 bases and J lost 5, with 9 bases in between. Per germline, CDR1 SGHRS and CDR2 YFSETQ. The CDR3 is 12 residues long. CDR3 sequence reads: CASSIRGTEAFF. The CDR3 DNA reads as TGCGCCAGCAGCATCAGGGGTACTGAAGCTTTCTTT.

The rearrangement uses TRBV10-3 and TRBJ2-7; D unresolved. Trimming removed 0 bases from V and 3 bases from J, with 12 bases in between. The CDR3 consists of 15 residues. Per germline, CDR1 ENHRY and CDR2 SYGVKD. In nucleotides, the CDR3 is TGTGCCATCAGTGAGTCGATGACGCCTAGCTACGAGCAGTACTTC. Amino acids: CAISESMTPSYEQYF.

This chain uses TRBV19 with TRBJ2-3, with D perhaps being TRBD1 or TRBD2 (5 bases each). Germline loops: CDR1 LNHDA, CDR2 SQIVND (reference sequence). CDR3 length: 15 amino acids. V was pared by 10 bases and J by 0 bases, with 17 bases between. CDR3 amino acids: CATSLPGPSTDTQYF. The CDR3 DNA is TGTGCCACAAGTCTCCCGGGACCGAGCACAGATACGCAGTATTTT.

The chain's CDR3 is CASSSDGSSYEQYF. The CDR3 DNA reads as TGTGCCAGCAGCTCAGACGGGAGCTCCTACGAGCAGTACTTC. J is TRBJ2-7 and V is TRBV5-5, with D perhaps matching TRBD2 (6 bases). The CDR3 consists of 14 residues. Germline assignment: CDR1 SGHKS and CDR2 YYEKEE (reference sequence). V gave up 3 bases and J gave up 0 bases, with 10 bases separating them.

V usage is TRBV2 and J usage is TRBJ1-5, with 10 bases aligning to TRBD1. Germline CDR1 SNHLY, CDR2 FYNNEI. The CDR3 length is 15 residues. The trim removed 6 bases at V and 6 bases at J, leaving 8 bases unmatched. The CDR3 reads CASRTGTGVFQPQHF. CDR3 nucleotides: TGTGCCAGCAGAACCGGGACAGGGGTTTTTCAGCCCCAGCATTTT.

J is TRBJ1-5 and V is TRBV28; TRBD1 is a possible D gene (5 bases). V lost 6 bases, J lost 2 bases, and 11 bases lay in between. The germline V gene has CDR1 MDHEN and CDR2 SYDVKM. The CDR3 length is 14 residues. In nucleotides, the CDR3 is TGTGCCAGCAGAGGGGCAGGTCGCAATCAGCCCCAGCATTTT. Protein product: CASRGAGRNQPQHF. The full variable domain, its missing parts supplied by reference TRBV28 and TRBJ1-5, is DVKVTQSSRYLVKRTGEKVFLECVQDMDHENMFWYRQDPGLGLRLIYFSYDVKMKEKGDIPEGYSVSREKKERFSLILESASTNQTSMYLCASRGAGRNQPQHFGDGTRLSIL.

The chain links TRBV5-1 to TRBJ2-1; the match to TRBD2 covers 9 bases. V gave up 4 bases and J gave up 9 bases; unmatched junction bases: 14. The CDR3 totals 16 residues. Germline V gives CDR1 SGHRS, CDR2 YFSETQ. The CDR3 nucleotides read TGCGCCAGCAGCACCATTAGCGGGAGCAGAACCCCTGAGCAGTTCTTC. Protein: CASSTISGSRTPEQFF.

The V call is TRBV28, the J call TRBJ2-5; the match to TRBD2 covers 14 bases. CDR1 is MDHEN, CDR2 SYDVKM, per germline. The junction had 9 bases not matched to a gene; V was cut back by 6 bases and J by 12 bases. The CDR3 runs to 14 residues. CDR3 nucleotides: TGTGCCAGCAGACGGACTAGCGGGAGGAGGTCAGAGTACTTC. Translating gives CASRRTSGRRSEYF.

The chain is built from TRBV30 and TRBJ2-2; D is perhaps TRBD1 or TRBD2 (5 bases each). Germline V gene sequence: CDR1 GTSNPN, CDR2 SVGIG (reference sequence). This CDR3 comprises 12 residues. V lost 8 bases to trimming and J lost 7 bases, with 14 bases between them. The CDR3 bases are TGTGCCGGGACCTCTTGGAACGGGGAGCTGTTTTTT. Amino acid sequence: CAGTSWNGELFF.

The chain has TRBV29-1 and TRBJ1-1; possibly TRBD1 for D (6 bases). The germline CDR1 and CDR2 sequences are SQVTM and ANQGSEA. The CDR3 runs to 13 residues. Trimming left V 2 bases short and J 1 base short, with 8 bases between. As DNA, the CDR3 is TGCAGCGTTGAATGGGGGCGGAACACTGAAGCTTTCTTT. As protein: CSVEWGRNTEAFF. Full variable domain (outside the CDR3, taken from reference TRBV29-1 and TRBJ1-1): SAVISQKPSRDICQRGTSLTIQCQVDSQVTMMFWYRQQPGQSLTLIATANQGSEATYESGFVIDKFPISRPNLTFSTLTVSNMSPEDSSIYLCSVEWGRNTEAFFGQGTRLTVV.

V gene TRBV7-2 combines with J gene TRBJ2-2; D uncertain. Germline-derived CDR1 and CDR2 are SGHTA and FQGNSA. Trimming took 4 bases from V and 0 from J, leaving 6 bases between them. The CDR3 sequence is 14 residues long. CDR3 amino acids: CASSYYPNTGELFF. CDR3 in DNA: TGTGCCAGCAGCTACTACCCGAACACCGGGGAGCTGTTTTTT. The full variable domain, in which reference TRBV7-2 and TRBJ2-2 provide the parts outside the CDR3, is GAGVSQSPSNKVTEKGKDVELRCDPISGHTALYWYRQSLGQGLEFLIYFQGNSAPDKSGLPSDRFSAERTGGSVSTLTIQRTQQEDSAVYLCASSYYPNTGELFFGEGSRLTVL.

This sequence joins TRBV18 and TRBJ1-2; D uncertain. Germline assignment: CDR1 KGHSH and CDR2 LQKENI. The ends were cut back, 0 bases at V and 0 bases at J, with 8 bases in the middle. The CDR3 is 15 amino acids. CDR3 amino acids: CASSPPKGPNYGYTF. For the CDR3, the DNA is TGTGCCAGCTCACCACCGAAGGGCCCTAACTATGGCTACACCTTC.

This chain joins TRBV19 and TRBJ1-2; 7 bases agree with TRBD1. Germline CDR1 LNHDA, CDR2 SQIVND (reference sequence). V shed 5 bases, J shed 3 bases, and the junction held 6 bases outside the gene matches. The CDR3 is made up of 14 amino acids. The CDR3: CASSPGTADYGYTF. The CDR3 DNA follows: TGTGCCAGTAGTCCGGGGACAGCCGACTATGGCTACACCTTC.

The chain combines TRBV5-4 with TRBJ1-2, with TRBD1 matching 8 bases. The junction had 8 bases not matched to a gene; V was cut back by 0 bases and J by 7 bases. Germline loops: CDR1 SGHNT, CDR2 YYREEE (reference sequence). The CDR3 totals 15 residues. Written as DNA, the CDR3 is TGTGCCAGCAGCTTGGCTAGGACAGGGCACTCTGGCTACACCTTC. This gives the protein CASSLARTGHSGYTF.

This chain connects TRBV5-1 to TRBJ1-2, with 7 bases fitting TRBD1. The CDR3 runs 16 residues. Germline trimming cut 3 bases from V and 3 bases from J; bases unmatched to any gene: 11. Germline V CDR1 and CDR2: SGHRS, YFSETQ. CDR3 bases: TGCGCCAGCAGCTATTTCCACGACAGGGCAGACTATGGCTACACCTTC. Its translation: CASSYFHDRADYGYTF.

V usage is TRBV28 and J usage is TRBJ2-7, with D maybe TRBD2 (6 bases). Germline V lookup: CDR1 MDHEN, CDR2 SYDVKM. V was cut by 8 bases and J by 6 bases, with 20 bases left in between. This CDR3 region has 14 residues. The CDR3 nucleotides read TGTGCCAGCTCCCCGCGGCCTAGGGACTCCGAGCAGTACTTC. It encodes CASSPRPRDSEQYF. The whole variable domain, filled in from reference TRBV28 and TRBJ2-7, reads DVKVTQSSRYLVKRTGEKVFLECVQDMDHENMFWYRQDPGLGLRLIYFSYDVKMKEKGDIPEGYSVSREKKERFSLILESASTNQTSMYLCASSPRPRDSEQYFGPGTRLTVT.

V and J are TRBV5-1 and TRBJ2-3; D might be TRBD1 or TRBD2, each matching 5 bases. The CDR3 spans 15 residues. V was clipped by 3 bases and J by 6 bases, with 17 bases between them. Germline CDR1 and CDR2: SGHRS and YFSETQ. The CDR3 spells CASSYSGTLGDTQYF. CDR3 nucleotide sequence: TGCGCCAGCAGCTATTCCGGGACCCTAGGTGATACGCAGTATTTT.

This clone occurred once. The rearrangement uses TRBV6-5 and TRBJ2-7; D ambiguous. The CDR3 consists of 15 residues. The germline V gene encodes CDR1 MNHEY and CDR2 SVGAGI. Trimming took off 5 bases at V and 6 bases at J, with 20 bases between the two ends. CDR3 sequence reads: CASSTLSSKVGEQYF. As DNA, the CDR3 is TGTGCCAGCAGTACCCTCTCCAGTAAGGTCGGCGAGCAGTACTTC.

This clone is a singleton in its sample. V gene TRBV15 combines with J gene TRBJ1-2; 7 nucleotides agree with TRBD1. V lost 4 bases and J lost 7; bases outside the gene matches: 6. The CDR3 runs 13 residues. CDR1 and CDR2 from the germline V gene are LNHNV and YYDKDF (reference sequence). The CDR3 protein is CATSNTGVSGYTF. The CDR3 nucleotides are TGTGCCACCAGCAATACAGGGGTGAGTGGCTACACCTTC.

The V gene is TRBV7-9, the J gene TRBJ2-7; D is undetermined. The V end was cut by 7 bases, the J end by 5 bases, with 9 bases between. Germline values: CDR1 SEHNR, CDR2 FQNEAQ (reference sequence). The CDR3 runs to 11 residues. The CDR3 DNA is TGTGCCAGCACCACGAGCCACGAGCAGTACTTC. Its protein is CASTTSHEQYF.